One and the same sample provided the 32 T cell receptor beta chains below, sequenced in a study of blood T cell repertoires in COVID-19. Clones were sequenced by immunoSEQ multiplex PCR, and TCRdb holds only the in-frame ones, with some missing. Seen here are 250,000 or so clones, around nine tenths observed once, and the top ten hold about 2%. The sequenced sample was peripheral blood. All receptors come from a man aged 25 to 40 with active or convalescent COVID-19.

The V gene is TRBV4-1, the J gene TRBJ2-3, with 12 bases that match TRBD2. This CDR3 comprises 16 residues. CDR1 MGHRA and CDR2 YSYEKL come from the germline V gene. The J segment lost 6 bases and the V segment lost 2 bases, leaving 6 bases of the junction unmatched. The CDR3 is CASSQQLAGGRDTQYF. The CDR3, as DNA: TGCGCCAGCAGCCAACAACTAGCGGGGGGCCGGGATACGCAGTATTTT.

V gene TRBV5-1 combines with J gene TRBJ2-1; the D gene is possibly TRBD2 (7 bases). The length of the CDR3 is 16 residues. Germline CDR1 is SGHRS and CDR2 is YFSETQ. Trimming left V 5 bases short and J 6 bases short, with 21 bases between. In DNA form, the CDR3 reads TGCGCCAGCAGGGAAGGGGGGGGCCCTGGGGCCAATGAGCAGTTCTTC. Translating it yields CASREGGGPGANEQFF.

The chain carries TRBV2 and TRBJ2-7; D is unclear. Germline values: CDR1 SNHLY, CDR2 FYNNEI. The germline V and J ends were trimmed by 0 bases and 10 bases, with 7 bases remaining between them. The CDR3 consists of 11 residues. CDR3 in DNA: TGTGCCAGCAGTGAAGCAGCTCTTCAGTACTTC. It specifies CASSEAALQYF.

The V call is TRBV25-1, the J call TRBJ2-5, with 7 bases lining up with TRBD1. The V gene end was trimmed by 8 bases and the J gene end by 1 base; junction bases not matched to a gene: 4. The CDR3 is 13 amino acids. Germline V gene data show CDR1 as MGHDK and CDR2 as SYGVNS. CDR3 residues: CASGDSVQETQYF. For the CDR3, the DNA is TGTGCCAGCGGGGACAGCGTCCAAGAGACCCAGTACTTC.

The chain recombines TRBV3-1 (or the pseudogene TRBV3-2) with TRBJ1-2, with 8 bases fitting TRBD1. The length of the CDR3 is 16 residues. Trimming at V came to 5 bases and at J to 4 bases, leaving 12 bases not matched to a gene. Germline values: CDR1 LGHDT, CDR2 YNNKEL (reference sequence). Here the CDR3 DNA reads TGTGCCAGCAGCAAAGTGCAGGGGGCGGATGGCTATGGCTACACCTTC. Translation gives CASSKVQGADGYGYTF.

Points on this clone: Additional DNA sequences in this sample encode the identical CDR3. The chain carries TRBV4-3 and TRBJ2-1, with D possibly being TRBD1 (6 bases). The CDR3 is made up of 15 amino acids. Germline assignment: CDR1 LGHNA and CDR2 YSLEER. The ends were cut back, 0 bases at V and 3 bases at J, with 9 bases in the middle. The CDR3 sequence is CASSQDRGGYNEQFF. For the CDR3, the DNA is TGCGCCAGCAGCCAAGATAGAGGGGGCTACAATGAGCAGTTCTTC.

CDR3 loop: CASSYSEANRHEQYF. In nucleotides, the CDR3 is TGTGCCAGCAGTTACTCTGAGGCCAATAGGCACGAGCAGTACTTC. The chain recombines TRBV6-5 with TRBJ2-7; D uncertain. The CDR3 is 15 residues long. The V end was cut by 0 bases, the J end by 5 bases, with 14 bases between. CDR1 is MNHEY and CDR2 is SVGAGI in the germline V gene.

The table lists this clone with a count of one. The chain links TRBV19 to TRBJ2-3; 7 nucleotides align to TRBD1. CDR3 size: 15 residues. Germline V gene lookup returns CDR1 LNHDA and CDR2 SQIVND (reference sequence). With V trimmed by 9 bases and J by 3 bases, 12 bases remained unmatched. CDR3 sequence: CASWTGTEGTDTQYF. The CDR3 bases are TGTGCCAGCTGGACCGGGACAGAAGGAACAGATACGCAGTATTTT.

Of note for this clone: The DNA is left out, because the CDR3 cannot be placed on it with certainty; the CDR3 is given as TCRdb lists it. The CDR3 here is CASSPPFFGRDYEQYF. The gene calls are TRBV18 and TRBJ2-7; no check of the table's D call, TRBD1, against the DNA was made. The CDR3 region is 16 residues in length, termini included. Per the germline V gene, CDR1 is KGHSH and CDR2 is LQKENI.

This clone occurred once. The V call is TRBV4-1, the J call TRBJ1-2; 7 nucleotides match TRBD1. The V segment lost 0 bases and the J segment 0 bases; nucleotides outside the gene matches: 7. The CDR3 is 17 residues long. The germline gives CDR1 MGHRA, CDR2 YSYEKL. The DNA of the CDR3 is TGCGCCAGCAGCCAAGACCTACAGGGGTATTCTAACTATGGCTACACCTTC. It is translated as CASSQDLQGYSNYGYTF.

V is TRBV7-6 and J is TRBJ2-5; 9 nucleotides agree with TRBD2. Trimming cost V 6 bases and J 7 bases; bases outside gene matches: 12. The CDR3 has 15 residues. CDR1 and CDR2 from the germline V gene are SGHVS and FNYEAQ. This CDR3 reads CASRFSGGYLGTQYF. Written as DNA, the CDR3 is TGTGCCAGCAGGTTTAGCGGGGGCTACCTAGGGACCCAGTACTTC. The variable domain in full, completed from reference TRBV7-6 and TRBJ2-5, reads GAGVSQSPRYKVTKRGQDVALRCDPISGHVSLYWYRQALGQGPEFLTYFNYEAQQDKSGLPNDRFSAERPEGSISTLTIQRTEQRDSAMYRCASRFSGGYLGTQYFGPGTRLLVL.

A single count supports this clone. The V gene is TRBV5-1, the J gene TRBJ2-1, with 7 bases matching TRBD1. After removal of 5 bases from V and 0 bases from J, the junction contained 5 bases not matched to a gene. Per the germline V gene, CDR1 is SGHRS and CDR2 is YFSETQ. The CDR3 has 15 amino acids. As DNA, the CDR3 is TGCGCCAGCAGAGACAGGGAAAGCTCCTACAATGAGCAGTTCTTC. Its translation is CASRDRESSYNEQFF. The whole variable domain, remainder taken from reference TRBV5-1 and TRBJ2-1, is KAGVTQTPRYLIKTRGQQVTLSCSPISGHRSVSWYQQTPGQGLQFLFEYFSETQRNKGNFPGRFSGRQFSNSRSEMNVSTLELGDSALYLCASRDRESSYNEQFFGPGTRLTVL.

The CDR3 sequence: CASSLSGTGRNEQYF. In DNA, the CDR3 is TGTGCCAGCAGCTTATCTGGTACGGGGAGGAACGAGCAGTACTTC. The chain carries TRBV7-2 and TRBJ2-7; tentatively, D is TRBD2 (6 bases). The length of the CDR3 is 15 residues. Trimming removed 2 bases from V and 5 bases from J, with 16 bases in between. Germline CDR1 and CDR2: SGHTA and FQGNSA.

The rearrangement uses TRBV11-1 and TRBJ2-7; tentatively, D is TRBD2 (6 bases). V was cut by 5 bases and J by 9 bases, with 17 bases left in between. In germline, CDR1 is SGHAT, CDR2 FQDESV (reference sequence). This CDR3 contains 13 residues. CDR3 DNA sequence: TGTGCCAGCAGCCCAATCACTAGCCACCTGCAGTACTTC. Its protein is CASSPITSHLQYF.

This chain joins TRBV9 and TRBJ1-6; the D gene is possibly TRBD1 (6 bases). Germline CDR1 SGDLS, CDR2 YYNGEE. The CDR3 has 17 residues. V was clipped by 0 bases and J by 5 bases, with 15 bases between them. The CDR3 nucleotides read TGTGCCAGCAGCGTAGGTTCCCGGGACATCGATAATTCACCCCTCCACTTT. Translated, it gives CASSVGSRDIDNSPLHF.

The chain links TRBV2 to TRBJ2-1, with D possibly matching TRBD2 (5 bases). This CDR3 comprises 14 residues. Trimming cost V 10 bases and J 0 bases, with 13 bases left between them. From germline, CDR1 is SNHLY and CDR2 FYNNEI. The DNA of the CDR3 is TGTGCCACCTCACTAGATAGCTCCTACAATGAGCAGTTCTTC. It translates to CATSLDSSYNEQFF.

The V call is TRBV5-4, the J call TRBJ2-5; possible D gene TRBD2, 7 bases. The ends were cut back, 5 bases at V and 3 bases at J, with 17 bases in the middle. Germline CDR1 is SGHNT and CDR2 is YYREEE (reference sequence). This CDR3 has 15 residues. The CDR3 sequence: CASSRGQGGKETQYF. The CDR3, as DNA: TGTGCCAGCAGTCGGGGGCAGGGAGGGAAAGAGACCCAGTACTTC.

The V and J genes are TRBV19 and TRBJ1-2; weak D call: TRBD1 (6 bases). This CDR3 has 11 amino acids. Germline V lookup: CDR1 LNHDA, CDR2 SQIVND (reference sequence). Trimming removed 4 bases at V and 8 bases at J, with 8 bases between. In DNA, the CDR3 is TGTGCCAGTAGTAAGGGGGACGGCTACACCTTC. It codes for CASSKGDGYTF.

The rearrangement uses TRBV6-5 and TRBJ2-7; D perhaps matches TRBD2 (5 bases). This CDR3 comprises 14 residues. With 6 bases removed from V and 5 bases from J, the gap between germline ends came to 17 bases. CDR1 is MNHEY and CDR2 is SVGAGI in the germline V gene. CDR3 DNA sequence: TGTGCCAGCAGCCTAGCCCGGGCCCTCCACGAGCAGTACTTC. Translated, it gives CASSLARALHEQYF.

This sequence joins TRBV6-5 and TRBJ1-2; TRBD1 matches at 12 bases. The CDR3 covers 15 residues. Germline CDR1 is MNHEY and CDR2 is SVGAGI. The V segment lost 8 bases and the J segment 4 bases; nucleotides outside the gene matches: 8. The CDR3 reads CASSSGTGGAYGYTF. CDR3 in DNA: TGTGCCAGCTCCTCCGGGACAGGGGGCGCCTATGGCTACACCTTC.

V usage is TRBV6-6 and J usage is TRBJ1-2, with 8 bases that match TRBD1. Germline loops: CDR1 MNHNY, CDR2 SVGAGI (reference sequence). The CDR3 runs to 15 residues. V lost 5 bases, J lost 3 bases, and 8 bases stayed unmatched. Here the CDR3 DNA reads TGTGCCAGCAGTGCTCGGACAGGGAAGGACTATGGCTACACCTTC. Its translation is CASSARTGKDYGYTF.

This clone was counted a few times. Other DNA variants within this sample encode the same CDR3. The chain is built from TRBV19 and TRBJ2-3; D remains unclear. V was pared by 5 bases and J by 2 bases, with 8 bases between. This CDR3 is built from 13 residues. Germline CDR1 reads LNHDA; CDR2 reads SQIVND (reference sequence). This chain's CDR3 is CASSRASTDTQYF. The CDR3 DNA reads as TGTGCCAGTAGTCGTGCGTCCACAGATACGCAGTATTTT.

This rearrangement joins TRBV3-1 (or the pseudogene TRBV3-2) to TRBJ2-2; TRBD1 aligns across 10 bases. CDR3 length: 21 residues. The germline V gene has CDR1 LGHDT and CDR2 YNNKEL (reference sequence). J was trimmed by 1 base and V by 0 bases; bases with no gene match: 14. The CDR3 DNA reads TGTGCCAGCAGCCAAGATTTTCCGGGGAAGGACAGGGGGAAGAACACCGGGGAGCTGTTTTTT. Protein: CASSQDFPGKDRGKNTGELFF.

The chain recombines TRBV7-9 with TRBJ1-3; weak D call: TRBD1 (6 bases). The CDR3 is made up of 16 amino acids. V was clipped by 1 base and J by 0 bases, with 10 bases between them. Germline lookup yields CDR1 SEHNR and CDR2 FQNEAQ (reference sequence). In DNA, the CDR3 is TGTGCCAGCAGCTTAGTGCACAGGGCCTCTGGAAACACCATATATTTT. It specifies CASSLVHRASGNTIYF.

In nucleotides, the CDR3 is TGCGCCAGCAGCCGCTTAAAGGGGGGGTCCTACGAGCAGTACTTC. Translation: CASSRLKGGSYEQYF. The V gene is TRBV4-3, the J gene TRBJ2-7, with D perhaps TRBD2 (7 bases). The CDR3 loop spans 15 amino acids. The germline CDR1 and CDR2 sequences are LGHNA and YSLEER. V was clipped by 4 bases and J by 1 base, with 14 bases between them.

This clone was seen only once. V usage is TRBV3-1 (or the pseudogene TRBV3-2) and J usage is TRBJ2-2; D is perhaps TRBD1 (6 bases). Germline V gene data show CDR1 as LGHDT and CDR2 as YNNKEL (reference sequence). The CDR3 extends over 18 amino acids. V shed 0 bases and J shed 4 bases, with 18 bases lying between them. This chain's CDR3 is CASSQDGTGTSVTGELFF. CDR3 nucleotides: TGTGCCAGCAGCCAAGATGGAACCGGGACAAGCGTCACCGGGGAGCTGTTTTTT.

This chain uses TRBV3-1 (or the pseudogene TRBV3-2) with TRBJ1-5; 9 bases map to TRBD1. V lost 0 bases, J lost 7 bases, and 7 bases stayed unmatched. CDR3 size: 16 residues. Germline lookup yields CDR1 LGHDT and CDR2 YNNKEL (reference sequence). The CDR3 nucleotides read TGTGCCAGCAGCCAAGAAGAGGTGGACAGGGGACAGCCCCAGCATTTT. Amino acids: CASSQEEVDRGQPQHF.

This sequence joins TRBV29-1 and TRBJ2-3; the match to TRBD2 covers 12 bases. Trimming removed 7 bases from V and 1 base from J; junction bases left unmatched: 3. Germline V lookup: CDR1 SQVTM, CDR2 ANQGSEA. The CDR3 runs 14 residues. CDR3 sequence reads: CSARLAGGTDTQYF. The CDR3 DNA follows: TGCAGCGCTAGACTAGCGGGGGGCACAGATACGCAGTATTTT.

The V call is TRBV5-1, the J call TRBJ2-7; 7 nucleotides match TRBD1. This CDR3 contains 20 residues. The germline gives CDR1 SGHRS, CDR2 YFSETQ. V lost 0 bases, J lost 2 bases, and 20 bases stayed unmatched. CDR3 coding DNA: TGCGCCAGCAGCTTGGTCCCTGCCCGGGACAGTCGACCGTCCCCCTACGAGCAGTACTTC. It specifies CASSLVPARDSRPSPYEQYF.

The chain is built from TRBV14 and TRBJ1-1; D may be TRBD1 (5 bases). Trimming removed 5 bases from V and 4 bases from J, with 11 bases in between. Germline assignment: CDR1 SGHDN and CDR2 FVKESK. The CDR3 spans 13 residues. This chain's CDR3 is CASSTSGSTEAFF. The CDR3 DNA follows: TGTGCCAGCAGCACATCAGGGTCCACTGAAGCTTTCTTT. Drawing the rest from reference TRBV14 and TRBJ1-1, the complete variable domain is EAGVTQFPSHSVIEKGQTVTLRCDPISGHDNLYWYRRVMGKEIKFLLHFVKESKQDESGMPNNRFLAERTGGTYSTLKVQPAELEDSGVYFCASSTSGSTEAFFGQGTRLTVV.

The chain carries TRBV15 and TRBJ1-4, with 7 positions matching TRBD1. Germline CDR1 reads LNHNV; CDR2 reads YYDKDF (reference sequence). V shed 8 bases, J shed 4 bases, and the junction held 7 bases outside the gene matches. The CDR3 extends over 14 amino acids. The CDR3 nucleotides are TGTGCCACCTCGACAGGGTGGGGTAATGAAAAACTGTTTTTT. Residues: CATSTGWGNEKLFF.

The rearrangement links TRBV13 to TRBJ2-2; D might be TRBD2 (6 bases). Between the trimmed V and J ends, which lost 6 bases and 3 bases, there was a span of 11 bases. Germline-derived CDR1 and CDR2 are PRHDT and FYEKMQ (reference sequence). This CDR3 is built from 14 residues. CDR3 protein: CASSVWGDTGELFF. For the CDR3, the DNA is TGTGCCAGCAGTGTGTGGGGGGACACCGGGGAGCTGTTTTTT.